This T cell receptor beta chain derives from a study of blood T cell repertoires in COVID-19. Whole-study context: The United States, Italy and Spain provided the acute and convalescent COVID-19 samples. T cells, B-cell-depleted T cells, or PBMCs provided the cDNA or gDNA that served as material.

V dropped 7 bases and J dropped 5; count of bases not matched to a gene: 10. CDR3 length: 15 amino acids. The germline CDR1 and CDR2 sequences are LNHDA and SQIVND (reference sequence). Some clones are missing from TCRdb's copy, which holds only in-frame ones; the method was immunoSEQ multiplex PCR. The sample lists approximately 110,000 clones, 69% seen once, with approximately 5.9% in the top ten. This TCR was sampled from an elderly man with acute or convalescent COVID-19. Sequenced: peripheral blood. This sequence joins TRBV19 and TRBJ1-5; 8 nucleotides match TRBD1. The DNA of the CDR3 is TGTGCCAGTAACACAGGGGGTGAATCTTATCAGCCCCAGCATTTT. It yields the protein CASNTGGESYQPQHF.